These T cell receptor beta chains were read from a single sample in a study of blood T cells in healthy people across ages. TCRdb ran MiXCR on the 5' RACE reads and lists one entry per CDR3 protein. The sample comprises 550,000 to 600,000 distinct CDR3 sequences, roughly 43% of which are singletons, and around 24% rests with the top ten. Sequences were obtained from blood. These TCRs come from a man older than 75 in good health. CDR3s include the opening cysteine and the closing phenylalanine or tryptophan. The D gene is left open where the match is weak. For some rows the clone size is stated as once, few or many, or as a class when expanded; others skip it.

CDR3aa | CDR3nt | j_gene | abundance | d_gene | v_gene
CASGLLGTTYEQYF | TGTGCTAGTGGTTTGTTGGGGACTACCTACGAGCAGTACTTC | TRBJ2-7 | . | TRBD2 | TRBV12-5
CSAKNWGTGGGNQPQHF | TGCAGTGCTAAAAATTGGGGGACAGGGGGGGGCAATCAGCCCCAGCATTTT | TRBJ1-5 | . | TRBD1 | TRBV20-1
CASSRRSTNEKLFF | TGTGCCAGCTCACGTCGCTCAACTAATGAAAAACTGTTTTTT | TRBJ1-4 | few | . | TRBV18
CASSHRDRGFYEQYF | TGTGCCAGCAGCCACCGGGACAGGGGTTTCTACGAGCAGTACTTC | TRBJ2-7 | . | TRBD1 | TRBV7-9
CASSSTPSGNEQFF | TGTGCCAGCAGCTCAACGCCATCCGGCAATGAGCAGTTCTTC | TRBJ2-1 | few | . | TRBV13
CASSVAGLYNEQFF | TGTGCCAGCAGCGTAGCGGGATTATACAATGAGCAGTTCTTC | TRBJ2-1 | . | TRBD2 | TRBV14
CASSLETVQTNEKLFF | TGTGCCAGCAGTTTAGAGACAGTACAAACTAATGAAAAACTGTTTTTT | TRBJ1-4 | . | . | TRBV12-3/TRBV12-4
CASSYAGLNNEAFF | TGTGCCAGCAGCTATGCGGGACTCAACAATGAAGCTTTCTTT | TRBJ1-1 | . | . | TRBV7-3
CASSQEYGMGTDTQYF | TGCGCCAGCAGCCAAGAATACGGGATGGGCACAGATACGCAGTATTTT | TRBJ2-3 | . | . | TRBV4-1
CASSLLGEETQYF | TGTGCCAGCAGTTTGCTAGGGGAAGAGACCCAGTACTTC | TRBJ2-5 | . | . | TRBV12-3/TRBV12-4
CASNLGGAGYGYTF | TGTGCCAGCAACCTGGGGGGAGCGGGCTATGGCTACACCTTC | TRBJ1-2 | few | . | TRBV12-3/TRBV12-4
CASSDEGLHEQFF | TGTGCCAGCAGTGATGAAGGCCTCCATGAGCAGTTCTTC | TRBJ2-1 | . | . | TRBV12-3/TRBV12-4
CSARGGSGGPNTGELFF | TGCAGTGCTAGAGGGGGTAGCGGGGGCCCCAACACCGGGGAGCTGTTTTTT | TRBJ2-2 | . | TRBD2 | TRBV20-1
CSAISDTSPLHF | TGCAGTGCCATCTCAGATACTTCACCCCTCCACTTT | TRBJ1-6 | . | . | TRBV20-1
CASARGYMNTEAFF | TGTGCCAGCGCCAGGGGGTACATGAACACTGAAGCTTTCTTT | TRBJ1-1 | many | TRBD1 | TRBV6-5
CAWSVNFRREVKAYNSPLHF | TGTGCCTGGAGTGTAAATTTTAGGCGGGAAGTCAAGGCCTATAATTCACCCCTCCACTTT | TRBJ1-6 | . | . | TRBV30
CATSDTEGQKQETQYF | TGTGCCACCAGTGATACCGAGGGACAGAAGCAAGAGACCCAGTACTTC | TRBJ2-5 | . | TRBD1 | TRBV24-1
CASRTDKSHNEQFF | TGTGCCAGCAGAACGGACAAGTCCCACAATGAGCAGTTCTTC | TRBJ2-1 | . | . | TRBV7-9
CASSSAGTSGTYNEQYF | TGTGCCAGCAGTTCCGCCGGGACTAGCGGGACCTACAATGAGCAGTACTTC | TRBJ2-5 | . | TRBD2 | TRBV6-2/TRBV6-3
CASSLTPGSNEQYF | TGTGCCAGCAGCCTTACTCCGGGTAGCAACGAGCAGTACTTC | TRBJ2-7 | many | . | TRBV9
CASSERDRGGFHEQYF | TGTGCCAGCAGCGAACGGGACAGGGGAGGTTTCCACGAGCAGTACTTC | TRBJ2-7 | . | TRBD1 | TRBV7-6
CASSPRARTTEQYF | TGTGCCAGCAGTCCCCGCGCCAGGACGACCGAGCAGTACTTC | TRBJ2-7 | . | . | TRBV28
CAISDHASDTQYF | TGTGCCATCAGCGACCACGCTTCTGATACGCAGTATTTT | TRBJ2-3 | . | . | TRBV10-3
CASSLASLGRGRDTQYF | TGTGCCAGCAGCTTAGCCTCCTTAGGGCGGGGGAGGGATACGCAGTATTTT | TRBJ2-3 | . | TRBD2 | TRBV7-2
CSARGSQRGVRWDEQFF | TGCAGTGCTAGAGGATCTCAGCGGGGCGTGAGGTGGGATGAGCAGTTCTTC | TRBJ2-1 | . | TRBD2 | TRBV20-1
CASSTHRGQETQYF | TGTGCCAGCAGTACCCACAGGGGCCAAGAGACCCAGTACTTC | TRBJ2-5 | . | TRBD1 | TRBV9
CASSLGGTGGNEQFF | TGCGCCAGCAGCTTGGGGGGGACAGGGGGCAATGAGCAGTTCTTC | TRBJ2-1 | . | TRBD1 | TRBV5-1
CASSRYPMGGGAGDTQYF | TGTGCCAGTTCGAGATATCCCATGGGCGGGGGGGCAGGTGATACGCAGTATTTT | TRBJ2-3 | few | TRBD2 | TRBV5-6